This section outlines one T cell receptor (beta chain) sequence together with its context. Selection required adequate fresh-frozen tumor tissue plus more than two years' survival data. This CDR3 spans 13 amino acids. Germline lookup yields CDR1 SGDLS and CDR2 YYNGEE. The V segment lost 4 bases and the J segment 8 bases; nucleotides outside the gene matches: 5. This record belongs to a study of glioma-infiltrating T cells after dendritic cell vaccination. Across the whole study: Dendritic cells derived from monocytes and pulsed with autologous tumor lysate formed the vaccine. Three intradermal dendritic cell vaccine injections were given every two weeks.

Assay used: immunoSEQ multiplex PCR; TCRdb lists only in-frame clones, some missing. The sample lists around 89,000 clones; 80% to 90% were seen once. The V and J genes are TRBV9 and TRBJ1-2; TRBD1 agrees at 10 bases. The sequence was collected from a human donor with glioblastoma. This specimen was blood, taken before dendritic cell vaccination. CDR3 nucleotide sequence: TGTGCCAGCAGCCGACAGGGGGCGACAGGCTACACCTTC. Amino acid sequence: CASSRQGATGYTF. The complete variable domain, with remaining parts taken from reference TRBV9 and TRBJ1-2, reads DSGVTQTPKHLITATGQRVTLRCSPRSGDLSVYWYQQSLDQGLQFLIQYYNGEERAKGNILERFSAQQFPDLHSELNLSSLELGDSALYFCASSRQGATGYTFGSGTRLTVV.